A single sample gave rise to the 9 T cell receptor beta chains below, sequenced in a study of T cell changes during pregnancy in multiple sclerosis. Sequenced by immunoSEQ multiplex PCR; TCRdb stores in-frame clones only, minus some. Counted here are some 38,000 clones, roughly nine tenths occurring once; the ten biggest clones make up 0.46%. The sample here was CD4+ T cells from peripheral blood mononuclear cells, taken in the third trimester of pregnancy. These receptors were obtained from a female donor in good health, enrolled as a control in a pregnancy study.

A few counts support this clone. This chain connects TRBV2 to TRBJ2-3, with 9 nucleotides matching TRBD1. V lost 7 bases and J lost 1; bases outside the gene matches: 6. Germline V lookup: CDR1 SNHLY, CDR2 FYNNEI. The CDR3 is 15 residues long. In nucleotides, the CDR3 is TGTGCCAGCAAACGGGGACAGGGCGGCACAGATACGCAGTATTTT. Its translation: CASKRGQGGTDTQYF.

This chain connects TRBV7-9 to TRBJ2-3; 8 bases fit TRBD1. Trimming took 5 bases from V and 4 from J; bases not matched to a gene: 11. Per the germline V gene, CDR1 is SEHNR and CDR2 is FQNEAQ (reference sequence). The CDR3 is made up of 16 amino acids. Written as DNA, the CDR3 is TGTGCCAGCAGCCCGGGTGATGTGGACAGGGCAGATACGCAGTATTTT. Translating gives CASSPGDVDRADTQYF.

The chain links TRBV6-4 to TRBJ2-1, with TRBD2 identical over 11 bases. V lost 0 bases, J lost 6 bases, and 13 bases stayed unmatched. Looked up from germline, CDR1 is MRHNA and CDR2 is SNTAGT. This CDR3 has 19 amino acids. The CDR3 DNA reads TGTGCCAGCAGTGACTCGGTAGCGGGGGGGCCAATGGGCTCCAATGAGCAGTTCTTC. It translates to CASSDSVAGGPMGSNEQFF.

The chain recombines TRBV30 with TRBJ1-4; TRBD1 matches at 9 bases. This CDR3 is 12 amino acids long. Trimming cost V 8 bases and J 8 bases; bases outside gene matches: 6. Per the germline V gene, CDR1 is GTSNPN and CDR2 is SVGIG (reference sequence). Here the CDR3 reads CAGGQGEEKLFF. CDR3 nucleotide sequence: TGTGCCGGGGGACAGGGAGAAGAAAAACTGTTTTTT.

Only one count was recorded for this clone. The chain combines TRBV4-1 with TRBJ2-3; 10 nucleotides align to TRBD2. Germline trimming cut 1 base from V and 2 bases from J; bases unmatched to any gene: 3. The length of the CDR3 is 16 residues. Germline loops: CDR1 MGHRA, CDR2 YSYEKL. DNA for the CDR3: TGCGCCAGCAGCCAAGGACTAGCGGGCCTCACAGATACGCAGTATTTT. Amino acids: CASSQGLAGLTDTQYF.

This clone has only a few counts. The genes are TRBV11-2 and TRBJ1-3, with TRBD1 identical over 8 bases. Trimming removed 7 bases from V and 0 bases from J; junction bases left unmatched: 8. The CDR3 length is 16 residues. Germline CDR1 and CDR2: SGHAT and FQNNGV. The CDR3 here is CASIRTGSASGNTIYF. The CDR3 DNA reads TGTGCCAGCATACGGACAGGGTCTGCCTCTGGAAACACCATATATTTT.

The chain carries TRBV6-5 and TRBJ2-1, with D possibly matching TRBD2 (6 bases). V shed 5 bases and J shed 5 bases, with 16 bases lying between them. CDR1 and CDR2 from the germline V gene are MNHEY and SVGAGI. The length of the CDR3 is 15 residues. This chain's CDR3 is CASSPWAGSHNEQFF. The CDR3 DNA reads as TGTGCCAGCAGTCCGTGGGCGGGAAGCCACAATGAGCAGTTCTTC.

The chain joins TRBV7-2 to TRBJ1-3, with 7 bases fitting TRBD1. Germline V CDR1 and CDR2: SGHTA, FQGNSA. J gave up 2 bases and V 4 bases, and 8 bases lay outside the gene matches. This CDR3 has 16 amino acids. In DNA, the CDR3 is TGTGCCAGCAGCTCCAAAGAGCAGGGGGCTGGAAACACCATATATTTT. Its protein product is CASSSKEQGAGNTIYF.

V is TRBV5-1 and J is TRBJ1-1, with D hard to call. Looked up from germline, CDR1 is SGHRS and CDR2 is YFSETQ. The CDR3 length is 14 residues. V was clipped by 5 bases and J by 0 bases, with 11 bases between them. CDR3 DNA sequence: TGCGCCAGCAGGGAGGTACCGCTGAACACTGAAGCTTTCTTT. This gives the protein CASREVPLNTEAFF. The full variable domain, with the rest looked up from reference TRBV5-1 and TRBJ1-1, is KAGVTQTPRYLIKTRGQQVTLSCSPISGHRSVSWYQQTPGQGLQFLFEYFSETQRNKGNFPGRFSGRQFSNSRSEMNVSTLELGDSALYLCASREVPLNTEAFFGQGTRLTVV.